This is a list of T cell receptor beta chains from one sample in a study of shared clonotypes between healthy human individuals. Sequenced by immunoSEQ multiplex PCR; TCRdb stores in-frame clones only, minus some. The profile shows about 2 million clones, 85% to 95% of them singletons. The sample taken for sequencing was naive CD8+ T cells sorted from blood. The receptors were gathered from a man younger than 30 in good health. Both conserved end residues are part of each CDR3. A D gene is named only where the DNA matches it firmly. The size entry is marked missing in some rows and otherwise reads once, few, many or a size class.

v_call	clone_size	j_call	d_call	cdr3_length	cdr3_aa	cdr3_nt
TRBV7-9	once	TRBJ1-1	TRBD1	17	CASRKTGDHEANTEAFF	TGTGCCAGCAGGAAAACAGGGGACCATGAAGCGAACACTGAAGCTTTCTTT
TRBV27	NA	TRBJ2-7	NA	14	CASSLSAVAYEQYF	TGTGCCAGCAGTTTATCGGCTGTGGCCTACGAGCAGTACTTC
TRBV27	NA	TRBJ1-2	NA	13	CASSPGQSYGYTF	TGTGCCAGCAGCCCGGGGCAGAGCTATGGCTACACCTTC
TRBV5-4	NA	TRBJ2-7	NA	13	CASSLGGVYEQYF	TGTGCCAGCAGCTTGGGCGGAGTCTACGAGCAGTACTTC
TRBV14	NA	TRBJ2-3	NA	15	CASSQGVGSGGTQYF	TGTGCCAGCAGCCAAGGAGTGGGGAGTGGAGGTACGCAGTATTTT
TRBV6-5	NA	TRBJ2-1	NA	12	CASSLGGNEQFF	TGTGCCAGCAGTTTGGGCGGAAATGAGCAGTTCTTC
TRBV4-1	NA	TRBJ2-5	TRBD2	16	CASSPLLAGGEETQYF	TGCGCCAGCAGCCCACTACTAGCGGGGGGGGAAGAGACCCAGTACTTC
TRBV4-3	NA	TRBJ2-7	NA	14	CASSQVEGSYEQYF	TGCGCCAGCAGCCAAGTTGAGGGATCCTACGAGCAGTACTTC
TRBV7-9	once	TRBJ1-1	TRBD1	13	CASSLEGQDEAFF	TGTGCCAGCAGCTTAGAGGGACAGGATGAAGCTTTCTTT
TRBV4-1	NA	TRBJ2-7	NA	13	CASSRVTGEDGYF	TGCGCCAGCAGCCGCGTAACCGGGGAAGATGGGTACTTC
TRBV10-1	NA	TRBJ2-2	NA	13	CASSDRSTGELFF	TGCGCCAGCAGTGACAGGAGCACCGGGGAGCTGTTTTTT
TRBV6-6	NA	TRBJ1-1	NA	13	CASKYGGGTEAFF	TGTGCCAGCAAATACGGCGGGGGCACTGAAGCTTTCTTT
TRBV28	NA	TRBJ1-4	NA	18	CASIYSGTSLSGEEKLFF	TGTGCCAGCATTTACTCCGGGACTTCGCTCAGCGGAGAGGAAAAACTGTTTTTT
TRBV19	NA	TRBJ2-1	TRBD2	15	CASSISGGPLNEQFF	TGTGCCAGTAGTATTAGCGGGGGCCCCCTCAATGAGCAGTTCTTC
TRBV7-6	NA	TRBJ1-5	NA	16	CASSLRDIRSNQPQHF	TGTGCCAGCAGCTTAAGGGACATTCGTAGCAATCAGCCCCAGCATTTT
TRBV19	NA	TRBJ2-5	TRBD1	17	CASSIGLTGTAQETQYF	TGTGCCAGTAGTATAGGTCTTACCGGGACAGCCCAAGAGACCCAGTACTTC
TRBV9	NA	TRBJ2-1	NA	14	CASSVGATNNEQFF	TGTGCCAGCAGCGTAGGAGCCACTAACAATGAGCAGTTCTTC
TRBV6-5	NA	TRBJ2-1	TRBD2	16	CASSYSEGLAYNEQFF	TGTGCCAGCAGTTACTCGGAGGGACTAGCGTACAATGAGCAGTTCTTC
TRBV11-2	NA	TRBJ1-1	NA	14	CASSLGGQNTEAFF	TGTGCCAGCAGCTTAGGCGGTCAGAACACTGAAGCTTTCTTT
TRBV9	NA	TRBJ2-7	NA	15	CASSVAWQGAYEQYF	TGTGCCAGCAGCGTAGCTTGGCAGGGCGCCTACGAGCAGTACTTC
TRBV30	NA	TRBJ2-2	NA	14	CAWSVLRNTGELFF	TGTGCCTGGAGTGTACTCAGGAACACCGGGGAGCTGTTTTTT
TRBV27	once	TRBJ2-6	NA	15	CASSYGGSGANVLTF	TGTGCCAGCAGCTACGGGGGCTCTGGGGCCAACGTCCTGACTTTC
TRBV27	NA	TRBJ1-6	NA	14	CASSSRSYNSPLHF	TGTGCCAGCAGTTCACGGAGCTATAATTCACCCCTCCACTTT
TRBV2	NA	TRBJ1-5	NA	13	CASTGVLNQPQHF	TGTGCCAGCACGGGGGTGCTCAATCAGCCCCAGCATTTT
TRBV11-2	NA	TRBJ2-5	TRBD1	16	CASSPDRGSTAETQYF	TGTGCCAGCAGCCCCGACAGGGGATCAACGGCAGAGACCCAGTACTTC
TRBV13	NA	TRBJ2-1	TRBD1	15	CASSPGTGAYNEQFF	TGTGCCAGCAGTCCCGGGACAGGAGCCTACAATGAGCAGTTCTTC
TRBV27	once	TRBJ1-6	NA	14	CASWDFSYNSPLHF	TGTGCCAGTTGGGACTTCTCCTATAATTCACCCCTCCACTTT
TRBV6-5	NA	TRBJ1-2	TRBD1	13	CASSYGQGLDYTF	TGTGCCAGCAGTTACGGACAGGGGTTAGACTACACCTTC
TRBV7-6	NA	TRBJ2-1	TRBD2	16	CASSLAASGGYNEQFF	TGTGCCAGCAGCTTAGCGGCTAGCGGGGGCTACAATGAGCAGTTCTTC
TRBV7-6	NA	TRBJ2-7	NA	17	CASSSTPPFMESYEQYF	TGTGCCAGCAGCTCAACCCCACCTTTTATGGAGTCCTACGAGCAGTACTTC
TRBV30	NA	TRBJ2-7	NA	13	CAWSLDSGWEQYF	TGTGCCTGGAGTCTCGACTCGGGGTGGGAGCAGTACTTC
TRBV5-4	NA	TRBJ2-6	NA	14	CASSAQGGANVLTF	TGTGCCAGCAGCGCCCAGGGGGGGGCCAACGTCCTGACTTTC
TRBV29-1	NA	TRBJ2-7	NA	15	CSVGLKGPPSYEQYF	TGCAGCGTTGGACTTAAAGGGCCACCCTCCTACGAGCAGTACTTC
TRBV11-2	NA	TRBJ2-1	NA	13	CASSLVRGSEQFF	TGTGCCAGCAGCTTAGTGAGGGGATCCGAGCAGTTCTTC
TRBV4-3	NA	TRBJ2-2	NA	19	CASSQVISGGIANTGELFF	TGCGCCAGCAGCCAAGTAATATCAGGCGGGATCGCGAACACCGGGGAGCTGTTTTTT
TRBV4-1	NA	TRBJ2-5	NA	16	CASSQGWSAGQETQYF	TGCGCCAGCAGCCAAGGCTGGTCGGCCGGGCAAGAGACCCAGTACTTC
TRBV6-5	once	TRBJ2-1	TRBD2	14	CATLSGRDYNEQFF	TGTGCCACCCTAAGTGGGAGGGATTACAATGAGCAGTTCTTC
TRBV20-1	NA	TRBJ2-7	NA	8	CSRQEQYF	TGCAGCCGACAGGAGCAGTACTTC
TRBV27	NA	TRBJ1-2	TRBD1	15	CASSPNARQGEGYTF	TGTGCCAGCAGTCCGAACGCCCGACAGGGTGAAGGCTACACCTTC
TRBV20-1	NA	TRBJ2-4	TRBD2	11	CSATTGTRTHF	TGCAGTGCTACAACCGGGACTAGAACGCACTTC
TRBV11-2	once	TRBJ2-7	NA	13	CASSPPTGYEQYF	TGTGCCAGCAGCCCCCCCACGGGCTACGAGCAGTACTTC
TRBV6-5	NA	TRBJ2-1	TRBD2	16	CASSYSLAAESNEQFF	TGTGCCAGCAGTTACTCGCTAGCGGCCGAATCCAATGAGCAGTTCTTC
TRBV27	once	TRBJ1-5	NA	13	CASSPIGHQPQHF	TGTGCCAGCAGTCCCATCGGACACCAGCCCCAGCATTTT
TRBV7-9	NA	TRBJ2-5	NA	13	CASTIGGPETQYF	TGTGCCAGCACCATCGGGGGGCCAGAGACCCAGTACTTC
TRBV10-1	NA	TRBJ2-2	TRBD1	17	CASTATGTGDYTGELFF	TGCGCCAGCACCGCCACCGGGACAGGGGATTACACCGGGGAGCTGTTTTTT
TRBV27	NA	TRBJ1-2	TRBD1	14	CASSFDRGGNGYTF	TGTGCCAGCAGTTTTGACAGGGGGGGGAATGGCTACACCTTC
TRBV27	NA	TRBJ1-1	NA	14	CASSTVQMNTEAFF	TGTGCCAGCAGTACGGTACAGATGAACACTGAAGCTTTCTTT
TRBV7-2	NA	TRBJ2-1	TRBD1	17	CASSLAHRQGAYNEQFF	TGTGCCAGCAGCTTAGCTCACCGACAGGGGGCGTACAATGAGCAGTTCTTC
TRBV9	NA	TRBJ1-1	NA	15	CASSVVAGTVTEAFF	TGTGCCAGCAGCGTAGTGGCGGGGACGGTCACTGAAGCTTTCTTT
TRBV5-1	NA	TRBJ1-1	TRBD1	15	CASSLTGGMNTEAFF	TGCGCCAGCAGCTTGACAGGGGGAATGAACACTGAAGCTTTCTTT
TRBV11-2	NA	TRBJ2-3	NA	15	CASSLGPGGTDTQYF	TGTGCCAGCAGCCTAGGCCCAGGGGGCACAGATACGCAGTATTTT
TRBV4-2	NA	TRBJ2-7	NA	13	CASSAGRTYEQYF	TGTGCCAGCAGCGCGGGTCGGACCTACGAGCAGTACTTC
TRBV27	NA	TRBJ2-3	TRBD2	17	CASSLSLAGPSTDTQYF	TGTGCCAGCAGTTTATCTCTAGCGGGGCCTAGCACAGATACGCAGTATTTT
TRBV2	NA	TRBJ2-7	NA	12	CASSDAGPEQYF	TGTGCCAGCAGTGATGCAGGGCCCGAGCAGTACTTC
TRBV6-5	NA	TRBJ2-7	NA	14	CASSYSTGFYEQYF	TGTGCCAGCAGTTACTCGACGGGGTTCTACGAGCAGTACTTC
TRBV2	NA	TRBJ2-2	TRBD2	17	CASSERAGLVRTGELFF	TGTGCCAGCAGTGAACGGGCGGGACTAGTACGGACCGGGGAGCTGTTTTTT
TRBV28	NA	TRBJ1-2	NA	20	CASSFLGGIRDVFSLDGYTF	TGTGCCAGCAGTTTTCTGGGGGGGATAAGGGACGTGTTTAGTTTGGATGGCTACACCTTC